This T cell receptor beta chain stems from a study of blood T cell repertoires in COVID-19 (dated by TCRdb to the early 2020s). Some background on the complete study: Collaborator samples came from the United States, Italy and Spain and covered acute and convalescent phases of COVID-19. Deeply sampled blood TCRbeta repertoires from subjects exposed to, actively infected with, or recovered from COVID-19 were included in the dataset. Samples were obtained from the ongoing ImmuneRACE study (first 160 participants) and from 1,254 subjects provided by 6 global collaborators. The sample metadata nearly always contained a de-identified subject ID, COVID-19 status, age in years and sex. Where HLA class I and class II types were available, the types were taken from metadata supplied by the sample provider, not from assay-based typing. The material from the prospective study consisted of cDNA or gDNA derived from T cells, B-cell-depleted T cells, or PBMCs. The repertoires were released in a freely available public database meant as a resource for research on the immune response to SARS-CoV-2.

Concerning this clone: Its antigen is unknown. No base qualities exist here, and no much larger clone lies one base off it.

Samples from volunteer blood donors who had recovered from COVID-19 were contributed by a second Seattle source. Collaborating institutions collected whole blood in K2EDTA tubes following their own protocols. For TCRbeta analysis, collaborators shipped samples as frozen whole blood, isolated PBMCs, or DNA extracted from either of those sample types. The immunoSEQ Assay, a bias-controlled multiplex PCR, was used to amplify TCRbeta CDR3 regions from genomic DNA. The study's processing was this. The number of nucleated cells in each sample was estimated from the amplification of reference gene primers within the assay. To quantify the absolute abundance of each unique TCRbeta CDR3 rearrangement, sequence reads were collapsed and filtered. For each sample, productive Simpson clonality was calculated by taking the square root of Simpson's diversity index across productive rearrangements. The clones in this table, taken by TCRdb from immuneACCESS, are in-frame only. Not every clone is retained; where verified, under half of the shortfall comes from an unresolved V gene, and the cause of the rest is unknown. V and J calls and clone size come straight from that table; D and trimming were deduced from the DNA. This sample has around 250,000 clones in its table, and 84% of those were observed once. The ten most abundant clones make up approximately 1.5% of the sample.

Taken from the germline V gene, the CDR1 and CDR2 loops are MDHEN and SYDVKM. The CDR3 runs 16 residues from the cysteine to the phenylalanine. Of the read, only the CDR3 DNA is kept; its 48 bases are in frame from base 1. The V and J ends are trimmed by 4 bases and 6 bases, leaving 22 bases between them. Results and caveats for the whole study, not just this receptor: How much clinical and demographic metadata was included differed by source and by participant, and the metadata was provided uncurated.

The sequence is built from TRBV28 and TRBJ2-7; the D gene is perhaps TRBD2, from 5 matching bases. The source is a woman in her 40s who had recovered from COVID-19. The sample taken for sequencing was peripheral blood. For the CDR3, the sequence is CASSSRFGLVSGEQYF. The base sequence is TGTGCCAGCAGTTCCAGGTTTGGACTTGTCAGCGGCGAGCAGTACTTC.